These 24 T cell receptor beta chains originate from one sample sequenced in a study of blood T cell repertoires in COVID-19. Repertoires were generated with immunoSEQ multiplex PCR, while TCRdb's copy carries only in-frame clones and drops some. The top ten clones hold under 0.85% of a sample with around 450,000 clones, roughly 87% of them seen once. Material: PBMCs or T cells enriched from blood (not recorded which). The source is a woman aged 18-29 years who had recovered from COVID-19.

This sequence joins TRBV30 and TRBJ1-1; possible D gene TRBD1, 5 bases. The germline V gene has CDR1 GTSNPN and CDR2 SVGIG (reference sequence). V lost 2 bases and J lost 8, with 9 bases in between. There are 11 residues in the CDR3. The CDR3 spells CAWSLRAEAFF. The CDR3 DNA follows: TGTGCCTGGAGTCTCAGGGCAGAAGCTTTCTTT.

This chain uses TRBV30 with TRBJ1-2; 7 nucleotides line up with TRBD1. CDR3 length: 15 amino acids. Germline V lookup: CDR1 GTSNPN, CDR2 SVGIG (reference sequence). With 1 base clipped from V and 7 bases from J, the junction kept 12 bases outside the gene matches. CDR3 protein: CAWSAPDREAGGYTF. The CDR3 DNA reads TGTGCCTGGAGTGCCCCCGACAGGGAGGCGGGTGGCTACACCTTC.

The chain couples TRBV18 to TRBJ2-3; 7 bases line up with TRBD1. J was trimmed by 1 base and V by 4 bases; bases with no gene match: 2. This CDR3 has 14 residues. Germline V gene data show CDR1 as KGHSH and CDR2 as LQKENI. The CDR3 protein is CASSLGQRTDTQYF. CDR3 DNA: TGTGCCAGCTCACTGGGACAGCGCACAGATACGCAGTATTTT.

J is TRBJ2-5 and V is TRBV5-1, with D possibly TRBD1 on 6 matching bases. The CDR3 spans 14 residues. V was pared by 3 bases and J by 1 base, with 10 bases between. CDR1 and CDR2 from the germline V gene are SGHRS and YFSETQ. CDR3 DNA sequence: TGCGCCAGCAGCTGGGGGACATTCCAAGAGACCCAGTACTTC. It translates to CASSWGTFQETQYF.

The chain has TRBV25-1 and TRBJ2-1; TRBD2 matches 8 bases. This CDR3 is built from 17 residues. Trimming removed 2 bases from V and 0 bases from J; junction bases left unmatched: 6. Per germline, CDR1 MGHDK and CDR2 SYGVNS. As DNA, the CDR3 is TGTGCCAGCAGTGAAATCGGGGGGGCTAGCTCCTACAATGAGCAGTTCTTC. This gives the protein CASSEIGGASSYNEQFF.

V gene TRBV2 combines with J gene TRBJ1-2; TRBD1 aligns across 7 bases. CDR1 is SNHLY, CDR2 FYNNEI, per germline. The V and J ends lost 3 bases and 6 bases, in that order; junction bases with no gene match: 13. The CDR3 has 16 amino acids. This chain's CDR3 is CASSDATGRWPDGYTF. Written as DNA, the CDR3 is TGTGCCAGCAGTGACGCGACAGGGCGTTGGCCCGATGGCTACACCTTC.

V usage is TRBV24-1 and J usage is TRBJ2-2; TRBD1 is a possible D gene (5 bases). Between the trimmed V and J ends, which lost 0 bases and 0 bases, there was a span of 7 bases. Germline V CDR1 and CDR2: KGHDR, SFDVKD. The CDR3 extends over 16 amino acids. The CDR3 nucleotides read TGTGCCACCAGTGATTTGGGCAGGGCGAACACCGGGGAGCTGTTTTTT. The encoded protein is CATSDLGRANTGELFF.

The rearrangement uses TRBV18 and TRBJ1-6; 7 bases are shared with TRBD1. Looked up from germline, CDR1 is KGHSH and CDR2 is LQKENI. Losses at the gene ends were 3 bases for V and 7 bases for J; bases not matched to a gene: 3. The CDR3 consists of 14 residues. The DNA of the CDR3 is TGTGCCAGCTCACCGGGGACAGCCAATTCACCCCTCCACTTT. It yields the protein CASSPGTANSPLHF.

The rearrangement links TRBV13 to TRBJ2-5; TRBD2 is a possible D gene (7 bases). CDR3 length: 16 residues. CDR1 and CDR2 from the germline V gene are PRHDT and FYEKMQ (reference sequence). The V gene lost 4 bases and the J gene lost 0 bases, with 15 bases spanning the gap. This CDR3 is CASSYRGAPNQETQYF. The CDR3 DNA is TGTGCCAGCAGCTATCGGGGGGCTCCGAACCAAGAGACCCAGTACTTC. Drawing the rest from reference TRBV13 and TRBJ2-5, the complete variable domain is AAGVIQSPRHLIKEKRETATLKCYPIPRHDTVYWYQQGPGQDPQFLISFYEKMQSDKGSIPDRFSAQQFSDYHSELNMSSLELGDSALYFCASSYRGAPNQETQYFGPGTRLLVL.

Concerning this clone: Other DNA sequences from this sample encode an identical CDR3 as well. The rearrangement uses TRBV29-1 and TRBJ1-1; D gene unclear. This CDR3 spans 10 amino acids. V was cut by 4 bases and J by 3 bases, with 3 bases left in between. Looked up from germline, CDR1 is SQVTM and CDR2 is ANQGSEA. CDR3: CSVADTEAFF. The CDR3, as DNA: TGCAGCGTTGCGGACACTGAAGCTTTCTTT.

This chain connects TRBV14 to TRBJ2-2; 7 positions agree with TRBD1. V lost 3 bases to trimming and J lost 5 bases; unmatched junction nucleotides: 12. This CDR3 is built from 17 residues. CDR1 and CDR2 (germline): SGHDN, FVKESK. This CDR3 is CASSQEARTRGTGELFF. The DNA of the CDR3 is TGTGCCAGCAGCCAGGAAGCCCGTACCAGGGGGACCGGGGAGCTGTTTTTT.

In the case of this clone: The same CDR3 is also encoded by other DNA sequences in this sample. The V and J genes are TRBV5-1 and TRBJ1-2; no clear D. This CDR3 is 11 amino acids long. The V end was cut by 5 bases, the J end by 6 bases, with 8 bases between. Germline values: CDR1 SGHRS, CDR2 YFSETQ. CDR3 nucleotides: TGCGCCAGCAGTTCCGGTGATGGCTACACCTTC. As protein: CASSSGDGYTF.

This chain links TRBV11-2 with TRBJ2-5; tentative D call: TRBD1 (5 bases). In germline, CDR1 is SGHAT, CDR2 FQNNGV. Trimming left V 2 bases short and J 2 bases short, with 15 bases between. There are 16 residues in the CDR3. This chain's CDR3 is CASSLSGFTGQETQYF. CDR3 nucleotides: TGTGCCAGCAGCTTATCCGGGTTCACAGGTCAAGAGACCCAGTACTTC.

This clone has just one count. The chain links TRBV5-1 to TRBJ2-5; TRBD2 matches at 8 bases. The CDR3 contains 13 residues. Germline V CDR1 and CDR2: SGHRS, YFSETQ. The V and J ends lost 4 bases and 3 bases, in that order; junction bases with no gene match: 2. For the CDR3, the DNA is TGCGCCAGCAGCATTAGCGGGGAAGAGACCCAGTACTTC. Its protein is CASSISGEETQYF.

The chain uses TRBV29-1 and TRBJ1-4; 9 bases line up with TRBD1. Per germline, CDR1 SQVTM and CDR2 ANQGSEA. The CDR3 totals 14 residues. V shed 1 base, J shed 4 bases, and the junction held 1 base outside the gene matches. The DNA of the CDR3 is TGCAGCGTTGAAGCGGACAGGGGTAATGAAAAACTGTTTTTT. The encoded protein is CSVEADRGNEKLFF. Using reference TRBV29-1 and TRBJ1-4 for the parts outside the CDR3, the full variable domain is SAVISQKPSRDICQRGTSLTIQCQVDSQVTMMFWYRQQPGQSLTLIATANQGSEATYESGFVIDKFPISRPNLTFSTLTVSNMSPEDSSIYLCSVEADRGNEKLFFGSGTQLSVL.

The rearrangement joins TRBV7-3 to TRBJ1-1, with D perhaps matching TRBD1 (5 bases). Germline lookup yields CDR1 SGHTA and CDR2 FQGTGA. Trimming cost V 8 bases and J 4 bases, with 14 bases left between them. This CDR3 is 13 amino acids long. The CDR3, as DNA: TGTGCCAGCCGGATGGGGCGAGGCACTGAAGCTTTCTTT. It specifies CASRMGRGTEAFF.

The chain carries TRBV10-1 and TRBJ2-1; a possible D gene is TRBD1 (5 bases). Germline V CDR1 and CDR2: WNHNN, SYGVQD (reference sequence). Trimming cost V 6 bases and J 4 bases, with 10 bases left between them. This CDR3 comprises 13 residues. The CDR3 here is CASRPSGYNEQFF. The CDR3 bases are TGCGCCAGCAGGCCATCAGGGTACAATGAGCAGTTCTTC.

V is TRBV25-1 and J is TRBJ2-7, with D perhaps matching TRBD1 (6 bases). This CDR3 comprises 14 residues. Trimming stripped 4 bases from V and 0 bases from J, with 10 bases between. Germline V CDR1 and CDR2: MGHDK, SYGVNS. This CDR3 reads CASSGGQDSYEQYF. The CDR3 nucleotides read TGTGCCAGCAGTGGGGGGCAGGACTCCTACGAGCAGTACTTC.

This clone was observed a single time. This chain links TRBV9 with TRBJ1-3; tentative D call: TRBD1 (5 bases). Germline CDR1 is SGDLS and CDR2 is YYNGEE. The V gene lost 0 bases and the J gene lost 4 bases, with 14 bases spanning the gap. The CDR3 runs 16 residues. CDR3 in amino acids: CASSVGQLYPGNTIYF. The CDR3, as DNA: TGTGCCAGCAGCGTAGGACAGCTATACCCAGGAAACACCATATATTTT.

The chain employs TRBV5-1 and TRBJ2-5; D is unclear. This CDR3 has 13 amino acids. Trimming cost V 1 base and J 5 bases, with 9 bases left between them. Germline V gene data show CDR1 as SGHRS and CDR2 as YFSETQ. The CDR3 nucleotides read TGCGCCAGCAGCTTGAAGATAACTGAGACCCAGTACTTC. Its translation is CASSLKITETQYF.

This clone has just a few counts. The rearrangement uses TRBV2 and TRBJ1-2; D unresolved. The V gene lost 0 bases and the J gene lost 8 bases, with 7 bases spanning the gap. This CDR3 is 12 amino acids long. From germline, CDR1 is SNHLY and CDR2 FYNNEI. CDR3 bases: TGTGCCAGCAGTGAAGCGGGAGGGGGCTACACCTTC. This codes for CASSEAGGGYTF.

The V call is TRBV6-7, the J call TRBJ2-5; D call uncertain. TRBV6-7 belongs to the ORF category, with a function that is uncertain. V lost 8 bases and J lost 7, with 8 bases in between. The CDR3 loop spans 10 amino acids. Here the CDR3 DNA reads TGTGCCAGCGCGGATGGGACCCAGTACTTC. The encoded protein is CASADGTQYF.

The gene calls are TRBV6-5 and TRBJ2-7; 7 bases line up with TRBD2. The V gene's germline CDR1 is MNHEY and CDR2 SVGAGI. V trimming: 6 bases; J trimming: 7 bases; junction bases outside the gene matches: 12. The CDR3 is made up of 14 amino acids. CDR3 coding DNA: TGTGCCAGCAGGATGACCGGGGGGATGGGGGAGCAGTACTTC. It translates to CASRMTGGMGEQYF.

This chain uses TRBV5-6 with TRBJ1-1, with a weak D call TRBD1 (5 bases). The length of the CDR3 is 15 residues. Germline CDR1 is SGHDT and CDR2 is YYEEEE. V gave up 1 base and J gave up 9 bases, with 19 bases separating them. CDR3 sequence reads: CASSLFGGGRWKAFF. CDR3 sequence (DNA): TGTGCCAGCAGCTTGTTTGGCGGGGGTCGGTGGAAAGCTTTCTTT.